This T cell receptor beta chain emerged from a study of shared clonotypes between healthy human individuals. Researchers divided each subset's genomic DNA evenly across several immunoSEQ plates. The protocol was immunoSEQ multiplex PCR, while the TCRdb copy is restricted to in-frame clones and leaves out a portion. The sample carries approximately 1.5 million clones, 95% to 99% recorded once. This CDR3 is 18 amino acids long. Germline CDR1 MDHEN, CDR2 SYDVKM. Trimming took 6 bases from V and 8 from J; bases not matched to a gene: 21. The chain joins TRBV28 to TRBJ2-1, with TRBD1 identical over 8 bases. The sequence came from a man aged 30 to 39 in good health. The sample was naive CD4+ T cells sorted from blood. Subset defined: CD45RA+ positively selected. The CDR3 reads CASSPGISGRQGSDEQFF. CDR3 nucleotide sequence: TGTGCCAGCAGCCCCGGGATTAGCGGCAGACAGGGGAGCGATGAGCAGTTCTTC. The variable domain in full, completed from reference TRBV28 and TRBJ2-1, reads DVKVTQSSRYLVKRTGEKVFLECVQDMDHENMFWYRQDPGLGLRLIYFSYDVKMKEKGDIPEGYSVSREKKERFSLILESASTNQTSMYLCASSPGISGRQGSDEQFFGPGTRLTVL.